The 29 T cell receptor beta chains reported below all come from one sample, sequenced in a study of T cell clones after liver transplantation. Measured with immunoSEQ multiplex PCR; TCRdb has only the in-frame clones, and not every one. Counted here are fewer than 80,000 clones, approximately 80% occurring once; the ten biggest clones make up 2% to 2.5%. Specimen: CD4+ T cells from blood, collected 48 months after liver transplant. These TCRs come from a human patient who received a liver transplant. The T cells may partly be graft donor cells.

The genes are TRBV2 and TRBJ2-1, with TRBD2 matching over 9 bases. Germline V gives CDR1 SNHLY, CDR2 FYNNEI. This CDR3 region has 14 residues. The ends lost 7 bases at V and 9 bases at J; junction bases unmatched: 10. CDR3 in amino acids: CASTGRREGSEQFF. The CDR3 nucleotides read TGTGCCAGCACCGGGAGGCGGGAGGGAAGTGAGCAGTTCTTC.

This chain connects TRBV19 to TRBJ1-5; 7 bases line up with TRBD1. V gave up 8 bases and J gave up 4 bases; unmatched junction bases: 5. The CDR3 spans 13 residues. Germline CDR1 reads LNHDA; CDR2 reads SQIVND (reference sequence). This CDR3 is CASWAGGNQPQHF. CDR3 DNA sequence: TGTGCCAGTTGGGCAGGGGGGAATCAGCCCCAGCATTTT.

The chain employs TRBV19 and TRBJ2-5, with unresolved D. The germline V gene encodes CDR1 LNHDA and CDR2 SQIVND (reference sequence). Trimming cost V 4 bases and J 1 base, with 10 bases left between them. CDR3 length: 14 residues. As DNA, the CDR3 is TGTGCCAGTAGTAAAGGGCTCGCCCAAGAGACCCAGTACTTC. Its translation: CASSKGLAQETQYF.

J is TRBJ1-1 and V is TRBV5-4; maybe TRBD1 (5 bases). The V gene lost 4 bases and the J gene lost 1 base, with 11 bases spanning the gap. Germline loops: CDR1 SGHNT, CDR2 YYREEE (reference sequence). The CDR3 has 14 amino acids. CDR3 sequence: CASSSRQQNTEAFF. The CDR3 DNA reads TGTGCCAGCAGCAGCAGACAGCAGAACACTGAAGCTTTCTTT. The variable domain in full, completed from reference TRBV5-4 and TRBJ1-1, reads ETGVTQSPTHLIKTRGQQVTLRCSSQSGHNTVSWYQQALGQGPQFIFQYYREEENGRGNFPPRFSGLQFPNYSSELNVNALELDDSALYLCASSSRQQNTEAFFGQGTRLTVV.

This clone came up a few times. This chain links TRBV6-5 with TRBJ1-2; D call uncertain. The V end was cut by 8 bases, the J end by 8 bases, with 15 bases between. The CDR3 totals 12 residues. CDR1 is MNHEY and CDR2 is SVGAGI in the germline V gene. CDR3 sequence reads: CASVGRAEGYTF. The DNA of the CDR3 is TGTGCCAGCGTAGGGAGGGCCGAGGGCTACACCTTC.

The chain couples TRBV7-2 to TRBJ2-7; possible D gene TRBD2, 6 bases. There are 14 residues in the CDR3. Germline V gene data show CDR1 as SGHTA and CDR2 as FQGNSA. Trimming took 4 bases from V and 3 from J, leaving 13 bases between them. CDR3 region: CASSSRQGLYEQYF. CDR3 in DNA: TGTGCCAGCAGCTCCCGGCAGGGACTCTACGAGCAGTACTTC.

The chain combines TRBV27 with TRBJ2-5, with D unclear. There are 13 residues in the CDR3. Germline V gives CDR1 MNHEY, CDR2 SMNVEV (reference sequence). Trimming cost V 5 bases and J 4 bases, with 11 bases left between them. CDR3 region: CASSPMGSETQYF. In nucleotides, the CDR3 is TGTGCCAGCAGTCCTATGGGGTCAGAGACCCAGTACTTC.

The chain links TRBV5-4 to TRBJ1-2; 7 nucleotides line up with TRBD1. The CDR3 sequence is 14 residues long. The ends lost 4 bases at V and 7 bases at J; junction bases unmatched: 10. The germline gives CDR1 SGHNT, CDR2 YYREEE (reference sequence). The CDR3 coding sequence is TGTGCCAGCAGCCGTTCCCGGGACAGTGTTGGCTACACCTTC. Translation gives CASSRSRDSVGYTF. Full variable domain (outside the CDR3, taken from reference TRBV5-4 and TRBJ1-2): ETGVTQSPTHLIKTRGQQVTLRCSSQSGHNTVSWYQQALGQGPQFIFQYYREEENGRGNFPPRFSGLQFPNYSSELNVNALELDDSALYLCASSRSRDSVGYTFGSGTRLTVV.

The rearrangement joins TRBV4-2 to TRBJ1-1, with 8 bases matching TRBD1. This CDR3 region has 16 residues. With V trimmed by 1 base and J by 8 bases, 12 bases remained unmatched. CDR1 and CDR2 (germline): LGHNA, YNFKEQ. Written as DNA, the CDR3 is TGTGCCAGCAGCCAAGGTCGGGTCCAGGGGGCGCGAGAAGCTTTCTTT. Its translation is CASSQGRVQGAREAFF.

The rearrangement links TRBV7-2 to TRBJ2-1; D may be TRBD2 (5 bases). The germline V gene encodes CDR1 SGHTA and CDR2 FQGNSA. V lost 0 bases, J lost 5 bases, and 5 bases lay in between. This CDR3 is 13 amino acids long. The CDR3 here is CASSLARDNEQFF. DNA for the CDR3: TGTGCCAGCAGCTTAGCGCGGGACAATGAGCAGTTCTTC.

The rearrangement joins TRBV29-1 to TRBJ2-7, with 10 bases aligning to TRBD1. CDR1 SQVTM and CDR2 ANQGSEA come from the germline V gene. V shed 7 bases and J 4 bases; nucleotides not matched to a gene: 7. The CDR3 loop spans 13 amino acids. CDR3 DNA: TGCAGCGGTAAACAGGGACAGGGGTACGAGCAGTACTTC. It translates to CSGKQGQGYEQYF.

The V gene is TRBV6-5, the J gene TRBJ2-7; 8 nucleotides align to TRBD1. CDR1 and CDR2 from the germline V gene are MNHEY and SVGAGI. With 2 bases clipped from V and 4 bases from J, the junction kept 10 bases outside the gene matches. This CDR3 contains 16 residues. The CDR3 spells CASSYGRGLSGYEQYF. Written as DNA, the CDR3 is TGTGCCAGCAGTTACGGCAGGGGGCTGTCCGGGTACGAGCAGTACTTC.

This clone has ten or more counts. DNA for the CDR3: TGTGCCAGCAGCCAAAGGAGGGGGACTGAAGCTTTCTTT. Protein product: CASSQRRGTEAFF. The J gene is TRBJ1-1, the V gene TRBV14, with D possibly matching TRBD1 (6 bases). V was shortened by 2 bases and J by 5 bases, with 9 bases between the two germline ends. CDR3 length equals 13 residues. Germline V lookup: CDR1 SGHDN, CDR2 FVKESK.

The V call is TRBV28, the J call TRBJ2-5; 8 bases map to TRBD1. This CDR3 is 14 amino acids long. CDR1 and CDR2 from the germline V gene are MDHEN and SYDVKM. After removal of 3 bases from V and 9 bases from J, the junction contained 9 bases not matched to a gene. The CDR3 loop is CASSLRTGFRPQYF. The CDR3 bases are TGTGCCAGCAGTTTGCGGACAGGGTTTAGGCCCCAGTACTTC.

This chain joins TRBV5-1 and TRBJ1-1; D call uncertain. Trimming pared 0 bases from V and 0 bases from J, leaving 15 bases between. Germline CDR1 SGHRS, CDR2 YFSETQ. This CDR3 is built from 17 residues. CDR3 sequence: CASSLATGRLMNTEAFF. CDR3 bases: TGCGCCAGCAGCTTGGCCACGGGGAGGCTAATGAACACTGAAGCTTTCTTT.

CDR3 region: CASSLGLAGVQETQYF. The CDR3 bases are TGTGCCAGCAGCCTCGGACTAGCGGGAGTGCAAGAGACCCAGTACTTC. V gene TRBV9 combines with J gene TRBJ2-5; 13 bases fit TRBD2. V lost 4 bases, J lost 2 bases, and 5 bases stayed unmatched. Germline lookup yields CDR1 SGDLS and CDR2 YYNGEE. This CDR3 is built from 16 residues. The full variable domain, in which reference TRBV9 and TRBJ2-5 provide the parts outside the CDR3, is DSGVTQTPKHLITATGQRVTLRCSPRSGDLSVYWYQQSLDQGLQFLIQYYNGEERAKGNILERFSAQQFPDLHSELNLSSLELGDSALYFCASSLGLAGVQETQYFGPGTRLLVL.

The chain couples TRBV27 to TRBJ2-6; no firm D call. This CDR3 has 15 residues. Germline V lookup: CDR1 MNHEY, CDR2 SMNVEV (reference sequence). Trimming pared 6 bases from V and 0 bases from J, leaving 9 bases between. CDR3 residues: CASSSLGSGANVLTF. CDR3 bases: TGTGCCAGCAGCTCTCTAGGCTCTGGGGCCAACGTCCTGACTTTC.

The chain carries TRBV6-5 and TRBJ2-7; D gene uncertain. The CDR3 runs to 11 residues. The V end was cut by 2 bases, the J end by 7 bases, with 6 bases between. Germline V gene sequence: CDR1 MNHEY, CDR2 SVGAGI. The CDR3 protein is CASSYPEEQYF. CDR3 bases: TGTGCCAGCAGTTACCCGGAGGAGCAGTACTTC.

V and J are TRBV5-6 and TRBJ2-3; D assignment may be TRBD1 or TRBD2 (5 bases each). From germline, CDR1 is SGHDT and CDR2 YYEEEE. The length of the CDR3 is 14 residues. The V end lost 0 bases, the J end lost 5 bases, and 10 bases lay between the germline ends. This CDR3 is CASSLDGAEDTQYF. CDR3 coding DNA: TGTGCCAGCAGCTTGGACGGGGCGGAAGATACGCAGTATTTT. Full variable domain (missing parts from reference TRBV5-6 and TRBJ2-3): DAGVTQSPTHLIKTRGQQVTLRCSPKSGHDTVSWYQQALGQGPQFIFQYYEEEERQRGNFPDRFSGHQFPNYSSELNVNALLLGDSALYLCASSLDGAEDTQYFGPGTRLTVL.

The gene calls are TRBV9 and TRBJ2-3; TRBD1 is a possible D gene (6 bases). Per the germline V gene, CDR1 is SGDLS and CDR2 is YYNGEE. V dropped 4 bases and J dropped 6 bases, with 15 bases sitting between them. The CDR3 consists of 14 residues. The CDR3, as DNA: TGTGCCAGCAGCCAGGGGCCCCGGGTCGATACGCAGTATTTT. It is translated as CASSQGPRVDTQYF.

V is TRBV18 and J is TRBJ2-1, with a tentative D call TRBD2 (6 bases). Per the germline V gene, CDR1 is KGHSH and CDR2 is LQKENI. The CDR3 consists of 12 residues. With 2 bases removed from V and 15 bases from J, the gap between germline ends came to 14 bases. The CDR3 DNA reads as TGTGCCAGCTCACCAATGGTGGGAGGTCCGTTCTTC. This codes for CASSPMVGGPFF.

The rearrangement uses TRBV7-2 and TRBJ1-1; D is uncertain. The germline V and J ends were trimmed by 4 bases and 5 bases, with 5 bases remaining between them. Germline V gene lookup returns CDR1 SGHTA and CDR2 FQGNSA. The CDR3 covers 11 residues. The CDR3 region is CASSYGTEAFF. The CDR3 coding sequence is TGTGCCAGCAGCTACGGAACTGAAGCTTTCTTT.

V and J are TRBV5-1 and TRBJ2-5, with 13 bases fitting TRBD2. Germline V gene data show CDR1 as SGHRS and CDR2 as YFSETQ. Trimming removed 6 bases from V and 5 bases from J; junction bases left unmatched: 10. The CDR3 runs 16 residues. The CDR3 sequence: CASTRTSGRSVETQYF. The CDR3 DNA reads TGCGCCAGCACCCGGACTAGCGGGAGATCTGTGGAGACCCAGTACTTC.

The CDR3 loop is CASSIQTGTGVLGAKNIQYF. The CDR3 DNA follows: TGTGCCAGCAGCATCCAAACCGGGACAGGGGTTCTCGGGGCCAAAAACATTCAGTACTTC. The chain uses TRBV5-5 and TRBJ2-4, with 10 bases aligning to TRBD1. The CDR3 is 20 amino acids. J lost 1 base, V lost 4 bases, and 17 bases had no gene match. CDR1 SGHKS and CDR2 YYEKEE come from the germline V gene (reference sequence).

The chain has TRBV5-3 and TRBJ2-7; 8 bases agree with TRBD2. TRBV5-3 qualifies as an ORF whose function is uncertain. The CDR3 has 15 residues. The V segment lost 4 bases and the J segment 3 bases; nucleotides outside the gene matches: 9. Here the CDR3 reads CARSPLGLDGYEQYF. The CDR3 bases are TGTGCCAGAAGCCCCCTGGGACTAGACGGCTACGAGCAGTACTTC.

DNA for the CDR3: TGTGCCAGCTCACCACCGCTTGGGGGGGACAATGAGCAGTTCTTC. It is translated as CASSPPLGGDNEQFF. The chain joins TRBV18 to TRBJ2-1, with 7 bases fitting TRBD2. Trimming cost V 0 bases and J 5 bases; bases outside gene matches: 4. CDR1 KGHSH and CDR2 LQKENI come from the germline V gene. This CDR3 comprises 15 residues.

The chain recombines TRBV5-1 with TRBJ2-5; TRBD1 aligns across 8 bases. CDR1 and CDR2 (germline): SGHRS, YFSETQ. This CDR3 has 14 residues. V shed 7 bases and J 4 bases; nucleotides not matched to a gene: 9. For the CDR3, the DNA is TGCGCCAGCGTGGCCCTGACAGGGGCAGAGACCCAGTACTTC. This sequence encodes CASVALTGAETQYF.

The chain has TRBV7-9 and TRBJ1-3; no firm D call. V was pared by 1 base and J by 4 bases, with 11 bases between. Germline V gene sequence: CDR1 SEHNR, CDR2 FQNEAQ (reference sequence). This CDR3 is built from 15 residues. The CDR3 sequence: CASSLGPGEGNTIYF. Written as DNA, the CDR3 is TGTGCCAGCAGCTTAGGTCCCGGGGAAGGAAACACCATATATTTT.

The genes are TRBV18 and TRBJ2-1; 10 bases are a match to TRBD2. Losses at the gene ends were 2 bases for V and 6 bases for J; bases not matched to a gene: 13. Germline CDR1 is KGHSH and CDR2 is LQKENI. The length of the CDR3 is 18 residues. The CDR3 nucleotides read TGTGCCAGCTCACCAGGATTCTCGGGACTAGCGAAACCCAATGAGCAGTTCTTC. Protein product: CASSPGFSGLAKPNEQFF. Full variable domain (outside the CDR3, taken from reference TRBV18 and TRBJ2-1): NAGVMQNPRHLVRRRGQEARLRCSPMKGHSHVYWYRQLPEEGLKFMVYLQKENIIDESGMPKERFSAEFPKEGPSILRIQQVVRGDSAAYFCASSPGFSGLAKPNEQFFGPGTRLTVL.